A selection of T cell receptor beta chains follows, all from one sample in a study of beta chain features in type 1 diabetes. Only in-frame clones appear in the TCRdb table, and some are missing; sequencing was by immunoSEQ multiplex PCR. Of around 140,000 clones in the sample, 9% were seen once. Specimen: central memory CD4+ T cells from blood. The receptor source for this set is a man between 25 and 39 years old with type 1 diabetes. Both conserved end residues are trimmed from each CDR3.

length | V | CDR3
12 | TRBV7-2 | ATRPGLAYNEQF
13 | TRBV6-6 | ASSSLGAGSYGYT
12 | TRBV28 | ASSFGGTNTEAF
15 | TRBV9 | ASSVGASGGLQETQY
12 | TRBV4-3 | ASSHALNTDTQY
13 | TRBV10-3 | AISESQNAGNTIY
13 | TRBV28 | ASSFFGQGTDTQY
9 | TRBV28 | ASRRGGGYT
12 | TRBV5-1 | ASRPGTGAYEQY
14 | TRBV7-3 | ASSSVTGQKAGELF
14 | TRBV4-3 | ASSQALSSYNSPLH
13 | TRBV2 | ASSGNSGNQETQY
10 | TRBV5-4 | ASSLDSYGYT
12 | TRBV2 | ASSRTGGNYGYT
14 | TRBV7-8 | ASSGKTGGQGTEQY
12 | TRBV9 | ASSAGVGGETQY
10 | TRBV19 | ASKDRQEGAF
11 | TRBV28 | ASSLTGNQPQH